The clone carrying this T cell receptor (beta chain) came up a few times. Looked up from germline, CDR1 is SGHRS and CDR2 is YFSETQ. V was pared by 6 bases and J by 2 bases, with 6 bases of the junction left unmatched. The CDR3 totals 14 residues. The data belong to a study of T cells in Graves' hyperthyroidism and ophthalmopathy. Study-level background: Pretreatment peripheral blood was obtained at initial diagnosis.

Among ophthalmopathy patients, the Clinical Activity Score reached at least 3, the NOSPECS grade reached at least 4, and duration remained under 3 months. From less than 13 ml of fresh peripheral blood, PBMCs were isolated. It was RNA transcripts that yielded the amplified TCR beta CDR3 regions. The primer set for the first-round RT-PCR of the TCR CDR3 was HTBI. TCRdb re-analysed the multiplex PCR reads in MiXCR, keeping a single row per CDR3 protein. The data hold around 600,000 distinct CDR3 sequences, with 14% observed a single time. The specimen sequenced was blood. The chain couples TRBV5-1 to TRBJ2-5; 8 positions match TRBD2. This clonotype originated in a woman aged 18-29 years with Graves' ophthalmopathy. The CDR3 is CASTASGPQETQYF. The CDR3 DNA follows: TGCGCCAGCACTGCTAGCGGGCCTCAAGAGACCCAGTACTTC.